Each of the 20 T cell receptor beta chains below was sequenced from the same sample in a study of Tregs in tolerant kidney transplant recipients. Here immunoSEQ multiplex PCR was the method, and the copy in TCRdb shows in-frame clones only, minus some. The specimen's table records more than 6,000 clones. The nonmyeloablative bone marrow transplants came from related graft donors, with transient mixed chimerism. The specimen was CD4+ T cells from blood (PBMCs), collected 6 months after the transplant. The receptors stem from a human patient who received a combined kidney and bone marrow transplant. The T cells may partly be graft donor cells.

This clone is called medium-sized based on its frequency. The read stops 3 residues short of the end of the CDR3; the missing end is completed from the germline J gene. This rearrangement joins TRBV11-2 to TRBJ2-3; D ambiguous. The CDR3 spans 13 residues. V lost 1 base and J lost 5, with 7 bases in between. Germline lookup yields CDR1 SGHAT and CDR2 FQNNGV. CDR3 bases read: TGTGCCAGCAGCTTAGTACAGAGAGATACG. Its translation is CASSLVQRDT. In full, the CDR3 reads CASSLVQRDTQYF. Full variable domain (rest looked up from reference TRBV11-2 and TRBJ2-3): EAGVAQSPRYKIIEKRQSVAFWCNPISGHATLYWYQQILGQGPKLLIQFQNNGVVDDSQLPKDRFSAERLKGVDSTLKIQPAKLEDSAVYLCASSLVQRDTQYFGPGTRLTVL.

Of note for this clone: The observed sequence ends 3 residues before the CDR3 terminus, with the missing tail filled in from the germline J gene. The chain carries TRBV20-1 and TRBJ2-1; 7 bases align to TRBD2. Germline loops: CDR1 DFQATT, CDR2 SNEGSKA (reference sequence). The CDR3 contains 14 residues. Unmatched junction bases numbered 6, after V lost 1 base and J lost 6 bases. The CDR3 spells CSARVGGGPNEQFF. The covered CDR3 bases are TGCAGTGCTAGAGTGGGGGGAGGGCCCAATGAG.

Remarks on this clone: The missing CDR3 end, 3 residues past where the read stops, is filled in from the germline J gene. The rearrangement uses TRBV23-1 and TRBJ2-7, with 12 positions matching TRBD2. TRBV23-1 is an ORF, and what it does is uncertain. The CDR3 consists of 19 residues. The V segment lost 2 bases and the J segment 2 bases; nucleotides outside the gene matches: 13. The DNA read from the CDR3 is TGCGCCAGCAGTCAACAGTCCCGCCGAAGGACTAGCGGGACCTACGAG. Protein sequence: CASSQQSRRRTSGTYE. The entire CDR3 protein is CASSQQSRRRTSGTYEQYF.

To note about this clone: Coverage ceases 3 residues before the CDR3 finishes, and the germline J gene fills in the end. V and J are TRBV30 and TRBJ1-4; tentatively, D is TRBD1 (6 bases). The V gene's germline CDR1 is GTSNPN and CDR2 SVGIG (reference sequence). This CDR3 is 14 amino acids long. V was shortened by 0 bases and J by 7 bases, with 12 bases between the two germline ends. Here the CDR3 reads CAWSVKGVSEKLFF. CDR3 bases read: TGTGCCTGGAGTGTAAAGGGGGTATCTGAAAAA.

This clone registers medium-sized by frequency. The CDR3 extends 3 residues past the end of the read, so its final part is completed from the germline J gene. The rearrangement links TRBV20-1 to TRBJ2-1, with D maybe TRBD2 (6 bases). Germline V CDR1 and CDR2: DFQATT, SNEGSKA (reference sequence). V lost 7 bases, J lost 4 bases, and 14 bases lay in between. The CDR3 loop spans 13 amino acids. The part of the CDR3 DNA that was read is TGCAGTGAAGCTAGCGATGGTTACAATGAG. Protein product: CSEASDGYNE. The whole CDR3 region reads CSEASDGYNEQFF.

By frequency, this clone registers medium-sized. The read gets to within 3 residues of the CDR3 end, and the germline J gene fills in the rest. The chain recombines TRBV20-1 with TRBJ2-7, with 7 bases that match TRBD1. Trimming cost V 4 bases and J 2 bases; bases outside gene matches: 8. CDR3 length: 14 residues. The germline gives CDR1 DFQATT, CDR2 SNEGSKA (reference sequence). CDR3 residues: CSAILTGVTYEQYF. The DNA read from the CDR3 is TGCAGTGCTATTTTAACAGGGGTAACCTACGAG.

The CDR3 loop is CASSLGQAKPYEQYF. The covered CDR3 bases are TGCGCCAGCAGCTTGGGCCAGGCGAAACCCTACGAG. This sequence joins TRBV5-1 and TRBJ2-7; D gene unclear. The read halts 3 residues ahead of the CDR3 end, with the missing end drawn from the germline J gene. This CDR3 has 15 residues. The germline V and J ends were trimmed by 0 bases and 2 bases, with 12 bases remaining between them. In germline, CDR1 is SGHRS, CDR2 YFSETQ.

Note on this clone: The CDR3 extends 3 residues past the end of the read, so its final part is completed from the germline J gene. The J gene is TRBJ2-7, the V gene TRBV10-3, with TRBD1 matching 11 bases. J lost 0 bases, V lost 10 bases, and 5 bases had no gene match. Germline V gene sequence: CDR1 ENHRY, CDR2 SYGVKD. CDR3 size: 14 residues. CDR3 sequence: CASAGTGGSYEQYF. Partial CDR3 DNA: TGTGCCAGCGCTGGGACAGGGGGCTCCTACGAG.

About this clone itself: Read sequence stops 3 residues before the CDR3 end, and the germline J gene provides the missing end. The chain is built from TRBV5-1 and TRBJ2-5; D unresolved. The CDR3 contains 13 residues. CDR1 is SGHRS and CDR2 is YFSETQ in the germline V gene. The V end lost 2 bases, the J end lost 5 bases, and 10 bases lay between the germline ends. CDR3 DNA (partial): TGCGCCAGCAGCTTAGGTGCCGGGGAGACC. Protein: CASSLGAGET. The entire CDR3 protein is CASSLGAGETQYF.

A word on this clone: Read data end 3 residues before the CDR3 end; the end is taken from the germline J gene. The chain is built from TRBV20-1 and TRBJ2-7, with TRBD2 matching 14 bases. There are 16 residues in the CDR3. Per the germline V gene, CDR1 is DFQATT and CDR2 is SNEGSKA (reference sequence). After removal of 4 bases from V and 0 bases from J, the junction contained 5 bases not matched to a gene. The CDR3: CSATGLAGAPSYEQYF. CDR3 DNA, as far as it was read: TGCAGTGCTACGGGACTAGCGGGAGCCCCCTCCTACGAG.

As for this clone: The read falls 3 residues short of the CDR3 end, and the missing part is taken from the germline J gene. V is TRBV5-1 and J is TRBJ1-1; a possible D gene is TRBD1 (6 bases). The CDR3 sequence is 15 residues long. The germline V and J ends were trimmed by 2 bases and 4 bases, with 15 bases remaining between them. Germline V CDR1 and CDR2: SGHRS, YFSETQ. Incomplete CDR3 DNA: TGCGCCAGCAGCTTCGCGGGGGCGCAGGGCACTGAA. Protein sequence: CASSFAGAQGTE. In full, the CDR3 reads CASSFAGAQGTEAFF.

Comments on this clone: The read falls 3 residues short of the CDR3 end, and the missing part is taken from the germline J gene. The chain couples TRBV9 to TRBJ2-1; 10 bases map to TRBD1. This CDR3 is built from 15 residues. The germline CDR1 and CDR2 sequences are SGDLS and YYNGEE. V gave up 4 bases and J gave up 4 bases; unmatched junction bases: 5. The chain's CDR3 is CASSSGTGEYNEQFF. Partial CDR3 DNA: TGTGCCAGCAGCTCGGGGACAGGGGAGTACAATGAG.

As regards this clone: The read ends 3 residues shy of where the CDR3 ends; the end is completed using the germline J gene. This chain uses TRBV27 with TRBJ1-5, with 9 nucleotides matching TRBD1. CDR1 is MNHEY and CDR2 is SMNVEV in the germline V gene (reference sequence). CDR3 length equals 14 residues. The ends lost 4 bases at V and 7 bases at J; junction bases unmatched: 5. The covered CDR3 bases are TGTGCCAGCAGTTCTGACAGGGGGGGACAGCCC. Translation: CASSSDRGGQP. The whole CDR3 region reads CASSSDRGGQPQHF.

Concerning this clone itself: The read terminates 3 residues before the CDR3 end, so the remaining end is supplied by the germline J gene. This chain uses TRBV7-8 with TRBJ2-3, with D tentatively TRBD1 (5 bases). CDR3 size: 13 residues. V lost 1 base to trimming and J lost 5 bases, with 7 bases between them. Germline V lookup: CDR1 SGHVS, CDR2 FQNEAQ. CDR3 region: CASSLDRKDTQYF. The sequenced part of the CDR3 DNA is TGTGCCAGCAGCTTAGACAGGAAAGATACG.

The sequenced CDR3 bases are TGTGCCAGCTCACCACAGGGGGCGGAGAATTCACCC. Translation gives CASSPQGAENSP. In full, the CDR3 reads CASSPQGAENSPLHF. The J gene is TRBJ1-6, the V gene TRBV18; 7 positions match TRBD1. The read comes to an end 3 residues before the CDR3 does, leaving the germline J gene to fill in the end. With 1 base clipped from V and 7 bases from J, the junction kept 4 bases outside the gene matches. Germline CDR1 reads KGHSH; CDR2 reads LQKENI. The CDR3 spans 15 residues.

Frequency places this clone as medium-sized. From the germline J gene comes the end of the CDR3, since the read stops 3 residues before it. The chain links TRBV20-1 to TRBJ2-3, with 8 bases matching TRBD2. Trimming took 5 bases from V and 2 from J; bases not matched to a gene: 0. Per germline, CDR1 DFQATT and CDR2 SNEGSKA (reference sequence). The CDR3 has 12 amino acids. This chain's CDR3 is CSAGLATDTQYF. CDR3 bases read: TGCAGTGCTGGACTAGCCACAGATACG.

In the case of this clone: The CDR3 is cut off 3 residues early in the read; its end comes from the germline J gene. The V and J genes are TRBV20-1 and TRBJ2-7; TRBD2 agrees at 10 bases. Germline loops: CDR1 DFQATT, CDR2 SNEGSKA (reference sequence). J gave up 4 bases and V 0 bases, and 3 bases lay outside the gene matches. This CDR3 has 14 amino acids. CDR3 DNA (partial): TGCAGTGCTAGAGATCCTAGCGGGAGATACGAG. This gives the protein CSARDPSGRYE. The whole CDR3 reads CSARDPSGRYEQYF.

This CDR3 reads CASSPGVSNYGYTF. The covered CDR3 bases are TGTGCCAGCAGCCCCGGGGTCTCTAACTATGGC. J is TRBJ1-2 and V is TRBV11-2, with unresolved D. The CDR3 goes on 3 residues after the read ends, and that part is filled in from the germline J gene. This CDR3 has 14 residues. V was shortened by 5 bases and J by 0 bases, with 10 bases between the two germline ends. The germline gives CDR1 SGHAT, CDR2 FQNNGV.

Incomplete CDR3 DNA: TGTGCCAGCAGTGCAGGTGGAAACAGGGGACATGGC. Protein sequence: CASSAGGNRGHG. The whole CDR3 protein reads CASSAGGNRGHGYTF. The V and J genes are TRBV6-1 and TRBJ1-2; 7 bases map to TRBD1. The CDR3 end is not reached by the read, which stops 3 residues before it; the germline J gene fills it in. Looked up from germline, CDR1 is MNHNS and CDR2 is SASEGT. With V trimmed by 4 bases and J by 6 bases, 11 bases remained unmatched. The length of the CDR3 is 15 residues.

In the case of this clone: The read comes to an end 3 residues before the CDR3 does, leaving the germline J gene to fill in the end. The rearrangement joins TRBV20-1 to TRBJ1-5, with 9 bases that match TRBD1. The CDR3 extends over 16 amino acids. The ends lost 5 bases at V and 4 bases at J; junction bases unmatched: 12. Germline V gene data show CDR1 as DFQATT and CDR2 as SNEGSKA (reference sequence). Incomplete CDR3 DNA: TGCAGTGCTCTGGGACAGGGAAGTCAGAGAAATCAGCCC. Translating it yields CSALGQGSQRNQP. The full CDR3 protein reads CSALGQGSQRNQPQHF.